The 20 T cell receptor beta chains reported below all come from one sample, sequenced in a study of graft-versus-host responses after intestinal transplantation. Some clones are missing from TCRdb's copy, which holds only in-frame ones; the method was immunoSEQ multiplex PCR. The profile shows about 39,000 clones, just under 90% of them singletons. The sequences come from PBMCs, collected 267 days after transplant. These receptor sequences come from a human patient who received an intestinal transplant, so some T cells may come from the graft donor.

This clone was counted a single time. The V gene is TRBV5-1, the J gene TRBJ2-1, with unresolved D. Trimming removed 4 bases from V and 7 bases from J, with 6 bases in between. The length of the CDR3 is 11 residues. Germline V CDR1 and CDR2: SGHRS, YFSETQ. The CDR3 DNA reads TGCGCCAGCAGCGCAGATAATGAGCAGTTCTTC. Translating it yields CASSADNEQFF.

This sequence joins TRBV5-5 and TRBJ2-1, with a weak D call TRBD1 (6 bases). The CDR3 covers 15 residues. V was clipped by 1 base and J by 4 bases, with 12 bases between them. Germline assignment: CDR1 SGHKS and CDR2 YYEKEE (reference sequence). CDR3 in amino acids: CASSLSGDTYNEQFF. The CDR3 nucleotides read TGTGCCAGCAGCTTGTCTGGGGACACGTACAATGAGCAGTTCTTC.

V and J are TRBV7-8 and TRBJ1-3; 7 bases line up with TRBD1. The CDR3 runs to 15 residues. The germline V gene has CDR1 SGHVS and CDR2 FQNEAQ. J lost 0 bases, V lost 5 bases, and 4 bases had no gene match. CDR3 DNA: TGTGCCAGCAGCCCAGGGGGGACCTCTGGAAACACCATATATTTT. The encoded protein is CASSPGGTSGNTIYF.

This clone was counted only a few times. The J gene is TRBJ1-3, the V gene TRBV6-1; no clear D. Germline lookup yields CDR1 MNHNS and CDR2 SASEGT. V was trimmed by 10 bases and J by 4 bases, leaving 8 bases between them. The CDR3 consists of 11 residues. The CDR3 DNA reads as TGTGCCACCGAAGGGGGAAACACCATATATTTT. Its protein product is CATEGGNTIYF.

The rearrangement joins TRBV2 to TRBJ2-1, with TRBD2 identical over 15 bases. The V segment lost 5 bases and the J segment 7 bases; nucleotides outside the gene matches: 3. The CDR3 is 15 residues long. The germline V gene has CDR1 SNHLY and CDR2 FYNNEI. Here the CDR3 DNA reads TGTGCCAGCAGTCGTGGACTAGCGGGGGGGAATGAGCAGTTCTTC. This sequence encodes CASSRGLAGGNEQFF.

J is TRBJ1-2 and V is TRBV12-5; D gene ambiguous. The CDR3 contains 12 residues. Germline loops: CDR1 LGHNT, CDR2 FRNRAP. With 1 base removed from V and 7 bases from J, the gap between germline ends came to 7 bases. The CDR3, as DNA: TGTGCTAGTGGTTTGGGGCAAGGTGGCTACACCTTC. As protein: CASGLGQGGYTF.

The chain uses TRBV15 and TRBJ1-5; tentatively, D is TRBD1 (6 bases). The CDR3 is 16 residues long. Germline-derived CDR1 and CDR2 are LNHNV and YYDKDF (reference sequence). The V gene lost 0 bases and the J gene lost 4 bases, with 13 bases spanning the gap. For the CDR3, the DNA is TGTGCCACCAGCAGAGATACCCCCGGACAGAATCAGCCCCAGCATTTT. Translation: CATSRDTPGQNQPQHF.

This chain connects TRBV9 to TRBJ1-1; D is unclear. Germline-derived CDR1 and CDR2 are SGDLS and YYNGEE. The CDR3 extends over 13 amino acids. Trimming left V 0 bases short and J 7 bases short, with 10 bases between. The DNA for the CDR3 is TGTGCCAGCAGCGTAGGGGGAGGGTTTGAAGCTTTCTTT. Translation: CASSVGGGFEAFF.

The rearrangement links TRBV10-2 to TRBJ1-1; D uncertain. V was trimmed by 10 bases and J by 0 bases, leaving 12 bases between them. CDR1 and CDR2 from the germline V gene are WSHSY and SAAADI. CDR3 length: 13 residues. The CDR3 reads CAIRGAMNTEAFF. In DNA form, the CDR3 reads TGCGCCATCCGGGGAGCTATGAACACTGAAGCTTTCTTT.

V is TRBV29-1 and J is TRBJ2-1, with D perhaps assigned TRBD1 or TRBD2 (5 bases each). There are 14 residues in the CDR3. Trimming removed 0 bases at V and 5 bases at J, with 11 bases between. Looked up from germline, CDR1 is SQVTM and CDR2 is ANQGSEA. The CDR3 region is CSVEEGDPDNEQFF. Written as DNA, the CDR3 is TGCAGCGTTGAAGAGGGGGACCCCGACAATGAGCAGTTCTTC.

The chain joins TRBV2 to TRBJ2-5; TRBD1 might be the D (6 bases). V lost 1 base to trimming and J lost 3 bases, with 9 bases between them. CDR3 length: 14 residues. Looked up from germline, CDR1 is SNHLY and CDR2 is FYNNEI. Written as DNA, the CDR3 is TGTGCCAGCAGTGAAGTGCCAGGGGAAGAGACCCAGTACTTC. As protein: CASSEVPGEETQYF.

The V call is TRBV30, the J call TRBJ1-1; no clear D gene. The germline V gene has CDR1 GTSNPN and CDR2 SVGIG (reference sequence). This CDR3 region has 12 residues. The V end was cut by 4 bases, the J end by 2 bases, with 8 bases between. CDR3 DNA sequence: TGTGCCTGGATGGTCAGTAACACTGAAGCTTTCTTT. This codes for CAWMVSNTEAFF.

This chain joins TRBV25-1 and TRBJ1-5; 7 bases fit TRBD1. CDR1 and CDR2 from the germline V gene are MGHDK and SYGVNS. Trimming at V came to 3 bases and at J to 5 bases, leaving 13 bases not matched to a gene. The CDR3 totals 17 residues. The CDR3 DNA follows: TGTGCCAGCAGTGACCCCACCACAGGGGTTCATTATCAGCCCCAGCATTTT. Translated: CASSDPTTGVHYQPQHF.

The rearrangement uses TRBV7-2 and TRBJ2-1; possibly TRBD1 for D (6 bases). Germline CDR1 and CDR2: SGHTA and FQGNSA. Trimming removed 1 base from V and 8 bases from J, with 15 bases in between. There are 15 residues in the CDR3. CDR3 sequence (DNA): TGTGCCAGCAGCTTAGTAACTTTACAGGGACATGAGCAGTTCTTC. Its protein is CASSLVTLQGHEQFF.

This chain joins TRBV11-1 and TRBJ1-4, with D hard to call. This CDR3 has 13 amino acids. Germline values: CDR1 SGHAT, CDR2 FQDESV (reference sequence). V was shortened by 5 bases and J by 6 bases, with 10 bases between the two germline ends. Written as DNA, the CDR3 is TGTGCCAGCAGCCCAAGGGTCGATGAAAAACTGTTTTTT. As protein: CASSPRVDEKLFF.

Concerning this clone: The identical CDR3 is also encoded by other nucleotide sequences in the sample. The chain combines TRBV7-6 with TRBJ2-3; TRBD2 might be the D (7 bases). In germline, CDR1 is SGHVS, CDR2 FNYEAQ. The CDR3 runs 16 residues. The V gene lost 6 bases and the J gene lost 2 bases, with 18 bases spanning the gap. CDR3 sequence (DNA): TGTGCCAGCAGTGGGTATAGGGGGGGTGTCACAGATACGCAGTATTTT. It is translated as CASSGYRGGVTDTQYF.

The chain carries TRBV7-9 and TRBJ1-6; D gene ambiguous. Germline CDR1 is SEHNR and CDR2 is FQNEAQ (reference sequence). The CDR3 consists of 16 residues. With 3 bases removed from V and 8 bases from J, the gap between germline ends came to 17 bases. CDR3 in amino acids: CASSLRAESWDSPLHF. CDR3 in DNA: TGTGCCAGCAGCTTGCGAGCGGAAAGTTGGGATTCACCCCTCCACTTT.

The genes are TRBV4-1 and TRBJ1-1; TRBD1 might be the D (6 bases). Looked up from germline, CDR1 is MGHRA and CDR2 is YSYEKL. The length of the CDR3 is 15 residues. The V end lost 0 bases, the J end lost 1 base, and 9 bases lay between the germline ends. The CDR3 sequence: CASSQDRGSNTEAFF. The CDR3, as DNA: TGCGCCAGCAGCCAAGACAGGGGATCGAACACTGAAGCTTTCTTT.

Concerning this clone itself: The identical CDR3 is also encoded by other nucleotide sequences in the sample. The rearrangement uses TRBV9 and TRBJ2-3, with D hard to call. With 0 bases removed from V and 4 bases from J, the gap between germline ends came to 6 bases. This CDR3 region has 13 residues. Germline CDR1 and CDR2: SGDLS and YYNGEE. This CDR3 reads CASSVGGADTQYF. In DNA form, the CDR3 reads TGTGCCAGCAGCGTAGGTGGGGCAGATACGCAGTATTTT.

V and J are TRBV6-5 and TRBJ2-7; D is undetermined. With 5 bases removed from V and 0 bases from J, the gap between germline ends came to 14 bases. The CDR3 is 15 amino acids. CDR1 is MNHEY, CDR2 SVGAGI, per germline. The CDR3 is CASSRWTSSSYEQYF. CDR3 in DNA: TGTGCCAGCAGTCGCTGGACGTCCAGCTCCTACGAGCAGTACTTC.